This T cell receptor (beta chain) was recovered during a study of identical twins. The study's findings and limits: Abundant cord blood beta clonotypes carried fewer insertions; memory repertoires showed none. Out-of-frame alpha sequences shared between twins exhibited an excess of low generation probability.

Template switching, a step in the protocol, added a universal primer site, and cDNA carried unique molecular identifiers. One entry per CDR3 protein, called by TCRdb with MiXCR from the 5' RACE reads. Here the sample spans about 530,000 distinct CDR3 sequences, more than 20% being singletons. On this clonotype: The antigen is unknown.

Looked up from germline, CDR1 is KGHDR and CDR2 is SFDVKD. The CDR3 totals 16 residues. V was pared by 9 bases and J by 0 bases, with 9 bases of the junction left unmatched. Only healthy Caucasians were enrolled as donors. This sample was also put to use in a study of yellow fever vaccine responses in identical twins.

Sequenced: CD4+ T cells sorted from blood. This receptor was taken from a woman under 30 in good health. The rearrangement links TRBV24-1 to TRBJ2-1; 8 nucleotides align to TRBD1. The CDR3: CATAGQDAGSYNEQFF. CDR3 in DNA: TGTGCCACCGCGGGACAGGATGCTGGCTCCTACAATGAGCAGTTCTTC.